The 9 T cell receptor beta chains presented below share a single source sample, sequenced in a study of blood T cell repertoires in COVID-19. Produced via immunoSEQ multiplex PCR; TCRdb's table is partial and in-frame only. The sample consists of around 63,000 clones, around 87% of them appearing once. Source material: peripheral blood. The source is a man aged 60 to 75 with acute or convalescent COVID-19.

This chain links TRBV4-3 with TRBJ1-2, with D perhaps matching TRBD1 (5 bases). V was shortened by 0 bases and J by 4 bases, with 12 bases between the two germline ends. Germline CDR1 LGHNA, CDR2 YSLEER. The CDR3 covers 15 residues. CDR3 in DNA: TGCGCCAGCAGCCAAGATTGGAGCGGGGGCTATGGCTACACCTTC. Protein sequence: CASSQDWSGGYGYTF.

This clone was recorded a few times. V is TRBV6-4 and J is TRBJ1-4; D gene ambiguous. Trimming pared 8 bases from V and 3 bases from J, leaving 16 bases between. This CDR3 is built from 15 residues. CDR1 and CDR2 from the germline V gene are MRHNA and SNTAGT. The CDR3 is CASGGGPVPNEKLFF. The CDR3 DNA follows: TGTGCCAGCGGCGGAGGGCCGGTGCCTAATGAAAAACTGTTTTTT.

V and J are TRBV12-3 or TRBV12-4 and TRBJ2-7; tentative D call: TRBD2 (5 bases). V was trimmed by 4 bases and J by 5 bases, leaving 9 bases between them. This CDR3 spans 12 amino acids. The CDR3 protein is CASSSPGNEQYF. In nucleotides, the CDR3 is TGTGCCAGCAGTTCCCCGGGAAACGAGCAGTACTTC.

V and J are TRBV19 and TRBJ2-7; 9 bases map to TRBD1. Trimming removed 6 bases from V and 0 bases from J; junction bases left unmatched: 6. The CDR3 spans 15 residues. The germline CDR1 and CDR2 sequences are LNHDA and SQIVND (reference sequence). CDR3 sequence: CASRGDRETSYEQYF. The CDR3, as DNA: TGTGCCAGTAGGGGGGACAGGGAAACCTCCTACGAGCAGTACTTC.

The chain is built from TRBV9 and TRBJ2-5, with TRBD2 matching 10 bases. From germline, CDR1 is SGDLS and CDR2 YYNGEE. Trimming cost V 0 bases and J 4 bases; bases outside gene matches: 6. The CDR3 is made up of 16 amino acids. CDR3 residues: CASSVDSGGPGETQYF. The CDR3 DNA sequence: TGTGCCAGCAGCGTAGATAGCGGGGGGCCTGGAGAGACCCAGTACTTC.

The V and J genes are TRBV7-9 and TRBJ1-5; perhaps TRBD1 as D (5 bases). CDR3 size: 13 residues. Trimming cost V 1 base and J 7 bases, with 8 bases left between them. Germline V gene sequence: CDR1 SEHNR, CDR2 FQNEAQ (reference sequence). CDR3: CASSLGGDQPQHF. Here the CDR3 DNA reads TGTGCCAGCAGCTTAGGGGGGGACCAGCCCCAGCATTTT.

This clone came up once. The J gene is TRBJ2-4, the V gene TRBV24-1; D may be TRBD1 (6 bases). CDR3 length: 16 residues. V lost 4 bases and J lost 0, with 12 bases in between. The germline V gene has CDR1 KGHDR and CDR2 SFDVKD. The CDR3 nucleotides are TGTGCCACCAGTGAGGCGACAGGAGGAGCCAAAAACATTCAGTACTTC. This sequence encodes CATSEATGGAKNIQYF.

This chain connects TRBV18 to TRBJ2-2, with D possibly being TRBD1 (6 bases). CDR1 is KGHSH, CDR2 LQKENI, per germline. The CDR3 loop spans 15 amino acids. V was clipped by 6 bases and J by 4 bases, with 15 bases between them. The CDR3 region has the DNA TGTGCCAGCTCGGCAACGACAGGATCCACCGGGGAGCTGTTTTTT. Protein: CASSATTGSTGELFF.

This chain links TRBV25-1 with TRBJ1-1; 10 nucleotides match TRBD1. This CDR3 region has 11 residues. In germline, CDR1 is MGHDK, CDR2 SYGVNS. Germline trimming cut 6 bases from V and 10 bases from J; bases unmatched to any gene: 2. Written as DNA, the CDR3 is TGTGCCAGCAGCCGGGACAGGGGAGCTTTCTTT. Its translation is CASSRDRGAFF.